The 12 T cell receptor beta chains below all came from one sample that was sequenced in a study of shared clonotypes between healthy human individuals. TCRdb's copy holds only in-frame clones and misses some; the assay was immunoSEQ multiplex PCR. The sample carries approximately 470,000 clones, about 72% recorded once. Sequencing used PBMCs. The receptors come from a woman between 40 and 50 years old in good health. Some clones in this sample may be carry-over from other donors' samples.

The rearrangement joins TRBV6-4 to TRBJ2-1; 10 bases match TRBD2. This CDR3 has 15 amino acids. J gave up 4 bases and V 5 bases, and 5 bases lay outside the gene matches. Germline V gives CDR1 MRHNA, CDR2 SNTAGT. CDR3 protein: CASSPTTSGYNEQFF. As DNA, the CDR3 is TGTGCCAGCAGTCCAACGACTAGCGGGTACAATGAGCAGTTCTTC.

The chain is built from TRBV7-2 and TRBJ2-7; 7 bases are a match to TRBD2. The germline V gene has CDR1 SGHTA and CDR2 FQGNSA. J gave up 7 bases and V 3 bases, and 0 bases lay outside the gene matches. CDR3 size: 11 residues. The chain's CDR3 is CASSFGGEQYF. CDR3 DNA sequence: TGTGCCAGCAGCTTCGGGGGGGAGCAGTACTTC.

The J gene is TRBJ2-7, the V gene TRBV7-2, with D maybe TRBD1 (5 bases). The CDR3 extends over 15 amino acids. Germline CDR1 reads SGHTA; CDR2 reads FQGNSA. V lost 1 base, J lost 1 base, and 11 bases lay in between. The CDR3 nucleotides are TGTGCCAGCAGCTTAGGGGGCGAGTCGTCCTACGAGCAGTACTTC. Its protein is CASSLGGESSYEQYF.

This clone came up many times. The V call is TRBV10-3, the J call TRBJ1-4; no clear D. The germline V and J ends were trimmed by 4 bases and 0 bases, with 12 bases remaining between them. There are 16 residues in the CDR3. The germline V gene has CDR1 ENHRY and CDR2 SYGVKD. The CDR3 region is CAISATGLATNEKLFF. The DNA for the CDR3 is TGTGCCATCAGTGCTACGGGTCTCGCAACTAATGAAAAACTGTTTTTT.

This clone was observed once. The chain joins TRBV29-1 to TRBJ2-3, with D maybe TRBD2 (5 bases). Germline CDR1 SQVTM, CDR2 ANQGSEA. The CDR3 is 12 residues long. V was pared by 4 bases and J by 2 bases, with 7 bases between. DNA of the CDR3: TGCAGCGTTGGGGAGACCACAGATACGCAGTATTTT. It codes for CSVGETTDTQYF.

The CDR3 loop reads CASSYFGSSGANVLTF. The CDR3 region has the DNA TGTGCCAGCAGTTACTTCGGGTCCTCTGGGGCCAACGTCCTGACTTTC. This chain links TRBV6-5 with TRBJ2-6, with unresolved D. CDR1 is MNHEY and CDR2 is SVGAGI in the germline V gene. The CDR3 is 16 amino acids. Trimming removed 1 base at V and 0 bases at J, with 7 bases between.

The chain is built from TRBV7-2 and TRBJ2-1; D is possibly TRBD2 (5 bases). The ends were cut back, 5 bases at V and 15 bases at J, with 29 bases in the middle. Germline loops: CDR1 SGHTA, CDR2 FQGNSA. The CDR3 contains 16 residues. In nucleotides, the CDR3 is TGTGCCAGCAGCCTAGAGGGCAGCGGAGTTTCGGGGTATAGGTTCTTC. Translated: CASSLEGSGVSGYRFF. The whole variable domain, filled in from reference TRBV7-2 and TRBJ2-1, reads GAGVSQSPSNKVTEKGKDVELRCDPISGHTALYWYRQSLGQGLEFLIYFQGNSAPDKSGLPSDRFSAERTGGSVSTLTIQRTQQEDSAVYLCASSLEGSGVSGYRFFGPGTRLTVL.

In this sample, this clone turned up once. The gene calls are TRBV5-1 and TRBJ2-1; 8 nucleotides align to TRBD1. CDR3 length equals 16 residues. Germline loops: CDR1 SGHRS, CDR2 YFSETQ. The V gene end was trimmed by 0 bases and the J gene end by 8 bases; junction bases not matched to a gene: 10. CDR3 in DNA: TGCGCCAGCAGCTTGGAGGGCAGGGGGCCTTATGATGAGCAGTTCTTC. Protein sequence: CASSLEGRGPYDEQFF.

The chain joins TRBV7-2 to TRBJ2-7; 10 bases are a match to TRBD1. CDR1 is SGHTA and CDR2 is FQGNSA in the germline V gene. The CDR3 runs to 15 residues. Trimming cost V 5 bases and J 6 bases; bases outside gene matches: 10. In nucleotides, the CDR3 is TGTGCCAGCAGCGCAGGGACAGGGGAGGGTCGCGAGCAGTACTTC. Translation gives CASSAGTGEGREQYF.

In DNA, the CDR3 is TGTGCCAGCAGTTACAGAGGGACTAGCGGGTTTTTCACAGATACGCAGTATTTT. Translation: CASSYRGTSGFFTDTQYF. The V gene is TRBV6-7, the J gene TRBJ2-3; 12 bases are shared with TRBD2. TRBV6-7 qualifies as an ORF whose function is uncertain. The CDR3 runs to 18 residues. The trim removed 2 bases at V and 2 bases at J, leaving 8 bases unmatched.

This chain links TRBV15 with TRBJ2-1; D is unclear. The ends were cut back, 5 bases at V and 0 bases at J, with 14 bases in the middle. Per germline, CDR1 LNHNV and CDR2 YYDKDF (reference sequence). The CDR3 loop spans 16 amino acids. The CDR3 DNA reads TGTGCCACCAGCTCTCCCCTTCTGAGCTCCTACAATGAGCAGTTCTTC. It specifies CATSSPLLSSYNEQFF.

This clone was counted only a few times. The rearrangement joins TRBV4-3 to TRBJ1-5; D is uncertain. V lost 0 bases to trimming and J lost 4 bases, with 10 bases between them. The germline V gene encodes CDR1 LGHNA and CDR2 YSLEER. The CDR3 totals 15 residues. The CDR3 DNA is TGCGCCAGCAGCCAAGATCGGTCCTTTAATCAGCCCCAGCATTTT. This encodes CASSQDRSFNQPQHF.